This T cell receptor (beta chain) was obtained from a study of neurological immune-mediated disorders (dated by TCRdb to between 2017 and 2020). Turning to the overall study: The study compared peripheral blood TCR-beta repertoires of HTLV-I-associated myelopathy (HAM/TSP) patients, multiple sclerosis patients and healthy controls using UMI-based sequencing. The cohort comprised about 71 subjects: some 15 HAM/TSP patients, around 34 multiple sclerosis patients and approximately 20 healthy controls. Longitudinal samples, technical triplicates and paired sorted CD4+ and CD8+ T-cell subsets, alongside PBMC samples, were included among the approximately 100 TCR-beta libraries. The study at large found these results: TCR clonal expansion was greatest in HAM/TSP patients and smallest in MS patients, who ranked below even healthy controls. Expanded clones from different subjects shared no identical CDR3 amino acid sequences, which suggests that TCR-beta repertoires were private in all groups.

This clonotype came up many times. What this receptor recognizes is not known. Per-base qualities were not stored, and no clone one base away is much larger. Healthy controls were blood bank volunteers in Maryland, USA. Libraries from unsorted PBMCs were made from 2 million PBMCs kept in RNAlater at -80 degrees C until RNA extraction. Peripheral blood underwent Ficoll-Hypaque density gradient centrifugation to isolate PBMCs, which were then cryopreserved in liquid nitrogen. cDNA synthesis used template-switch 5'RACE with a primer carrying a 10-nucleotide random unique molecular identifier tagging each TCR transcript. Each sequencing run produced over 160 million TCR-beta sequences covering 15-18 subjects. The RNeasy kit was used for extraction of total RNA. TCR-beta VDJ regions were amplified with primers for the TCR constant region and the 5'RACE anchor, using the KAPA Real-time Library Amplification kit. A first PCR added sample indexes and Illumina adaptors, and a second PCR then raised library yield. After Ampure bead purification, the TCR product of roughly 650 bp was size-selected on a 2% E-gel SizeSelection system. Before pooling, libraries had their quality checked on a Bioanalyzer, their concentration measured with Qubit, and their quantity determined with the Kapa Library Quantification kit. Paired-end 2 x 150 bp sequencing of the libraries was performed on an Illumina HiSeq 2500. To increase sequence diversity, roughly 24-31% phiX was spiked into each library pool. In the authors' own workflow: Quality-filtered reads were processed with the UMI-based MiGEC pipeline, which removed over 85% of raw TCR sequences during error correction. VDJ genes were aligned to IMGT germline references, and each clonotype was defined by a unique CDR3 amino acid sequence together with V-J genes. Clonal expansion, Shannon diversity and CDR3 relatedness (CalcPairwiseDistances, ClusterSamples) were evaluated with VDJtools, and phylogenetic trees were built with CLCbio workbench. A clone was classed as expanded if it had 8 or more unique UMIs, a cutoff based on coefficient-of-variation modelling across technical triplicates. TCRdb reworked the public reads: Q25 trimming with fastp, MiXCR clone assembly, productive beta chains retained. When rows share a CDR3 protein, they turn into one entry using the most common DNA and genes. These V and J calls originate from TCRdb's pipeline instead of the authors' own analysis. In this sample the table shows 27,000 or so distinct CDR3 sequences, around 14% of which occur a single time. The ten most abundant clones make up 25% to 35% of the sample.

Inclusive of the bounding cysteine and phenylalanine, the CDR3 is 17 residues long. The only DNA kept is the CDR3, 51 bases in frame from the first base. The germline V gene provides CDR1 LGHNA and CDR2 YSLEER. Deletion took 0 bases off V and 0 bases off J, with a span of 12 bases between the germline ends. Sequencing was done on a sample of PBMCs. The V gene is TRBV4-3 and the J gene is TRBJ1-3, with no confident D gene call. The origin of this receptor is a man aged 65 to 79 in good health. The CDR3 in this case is CASSQDPIIGSGNTIYF. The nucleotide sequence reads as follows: TGCGCCAGCAGCCAAGACCCGATAATAGGCTCTGGAAACACCATATATTTT.